The 16 T cell receptor beta chains presented below share a single source sample, sequenced in a study of T-cell reconstitution after alpha-beta-depleted transplantation in children. Unique molecular identifiers were built into the TCRbeta library. From the PCR reads, TCRdb called clonotypes with MiXCR, one entry per CDR3 protein. The data show more than 400,000 distinct CDR3 sequences, around two fifths seen once. Here the sequenced sample was PBMCs, taken before TCRalphabeta/CD19-depleted stem cell transplant. The receptors stem from a girl aged 2 to 9 with aplastic anemia, due to receive a stem cell transplant.

The genes are TRBV28 and TRBJ2-1; TRBD2 matches 9 bases. Germline trimming cut 2 bases from V and 9 bases from J; bases unmatched to any gene: 8. The CDR3 has 15 amino acids. Germline V gives CDR1 MDHEN, CDR2 SYDVKM. The CDR3 here is CASSLSSAGGPEQFF. The CDR3 DNA follows: TGTGCCAGCAGTTTAAGCTCAGCGGGAGGCCCTGAGCAGTTCTTC.

This clonotype was seen repeatedly, ten times or more. This chain links TRBV7-9 with TRBJ1-1; TRBD1 might be the D (6 bases). The V end was cut by 1 base, the J end by 3 bases, with 9 bases between. CDR1 is SEHNR and CDR2 is FQNEAQ in the germline V gene (reference sequence). This CDR3 contains 14 residues. In DNA, the CDR3 is TGTGCCAGCAGCTTAGATGGGGGCGACACTGAAGCTTTCTTT. This codes for CASSLDGGDTEAFF.

The chain links TRBV11-2 to TRBJ1-3, with D hard to call. The CDR3 contains 12 residues. With 2 bases removed from V and 6 bases from J, the gap between germline ends came to 5 bases. Germline V gene data show CDR1 as SGHAT and CDR2 as FQNNGV. The CDR3 coding sequence is TGTGCCAGCAGCTTAAGGTTAAACACCATATATTTT. Translated: CASSLRLNTIYF.

This rearrangement joins TRBV28 to TRBJ2-5; TRBD1 is a possible D gene (6 bases). Germline V gives CDR1 MDHEN, CDR2 SYDVKM. V shed 2 bases and J shed 7 bases, with 11 bases lying between them. The CDR3 sequence is 13 residues long. DNA for the CDR3: TGTGCCAGCAGTTTACACAGGGCTGGGACCCAGTACTTC. Its translation: CASSLHRAGTQYF. Complete variable domain (other parts from reference TRBV28 and TRBJ2-5): DVKVTQSSRYLVKRTGEKVFLECVQDMDHENMFWYRQDPGLGLRLIYFSYDVKMKEKGDIPEGYSVSREKKERFSLILESASTNQTSMYLCASSLHRAGTQYFGPGTRLLVL.

The V and J genes are TRBV5-1 and TRBJ2-6; the match to TRBD1 covers 9 bases. The CDR3 spans 17 residues. The V gene's germline CDR1 is SGHRS and CDR2 YFSETQ. Germline trimming cut 4 bases from V and 2 bases from J; bases unmatched to any gene: 7. In DNA, the CDR3 is TGCGCCAGCAGCCCGGGACAGGGAACGCCTGGGGCCAACGTCCTGACTTTC. It specifies CASSPGQGTPGANVLTF.

The chain is built from TRBV12-1 and TRBJ2-1. TRBV12-1 constitutes a pseudogene. This CDR3 spans 14 amino acids. CDR3 bases: TGTGCCAGGAGCCTTGGGCTCCCTAACAATGAGCAGTTCTTC. It codes for CARSLGLPNNEQFF.

V usage is TRBV6-5 and J usage is TRBJ1-5, with a tentative D call TRBD1 (5 bases). Germline V CDR1 and CDR2: MNHEY, SVGAGI. V was trimmed by 4 bases and J by 7 bases, leaving 14 bases between them. This CDR3 region has 14 residues. CDR3 amino acids: CASSSLGGVQPQHF. CDR3 DNA sequence: TGTGCCAGCAGTTCCTTGGGGGGGGTCCAGCCCCAGCATTTT.

The chain carries TRBV20-1 and TRBJ2-3, with 7 bases aligning to TRBD2. Germline V CDR1 and CDR2: DFQATT, SNEGSKA (reference sequence). This CDR3 has 16 residues. Trimming took 6 bases from V and 1 from J; bases not matched to a gene: 13. The CDR3 DNA reads TGCAGTGCACCAGTCTCTGGGGGGGGTGGCACAGATACGCAGTATTTT. The encoded protein is CSAPVSGGGGTDTQYF.

This clonotype has only one observation. The genes are TRBV5-1 and TRBJ2-2; TRBD2 matches 8 bases. V lost 4 bases, J lost 7 bases, and 6 bases stayed unmatched. Looked up from germline, CDR1 is SGHRS and CDR2 is YFSETQ. This CDR3 has 14 amino acids. In DNA, the CDR3 is TGCGCCAGCAGCCAGGGACTAGTCGTCGGGGAGCTGTTTTTT. Protein: CASSQGLVVGELFF.

This clonotype showed up many times. The V call is TRBV20-1, the J call TRBJ1-1; D is unresolved. The CDR3 spans 12 residues. The V end lost 3 bases, the J end lost 1 base, and 6 bases lay between the germline ends. The germline V gene encodes CDR1 DFQATT and CDR2 SNEGSKA (reference sequence). As DNA, the CDR3 is TGCAGTGCTAGCTATCAGAACACTGAAGCTTTCTTT. Protein: CSASYQNTEAFF.

This chain connects TRBV7-6 to TRBJ1-1, with 12 bases that match TRBD1. After removal of 5 bases from V and 4 bases from J, the junction contained 5 bases not matched to a gene. The CDR3 has 15 residues. The germline gives CDR1 SGHVS, CDR2 FNYEAQ. The CDR3 loop reads CASSSGTGGLTEAFF. CDR3 DNA: TGTGCCAGCAGCAGCGGGACAGGGGGCCTCACTGAAGCTTTCTTT.

This sequence joins TRBV27 and TRBJ2-1; D tentatively reads TRBD1 or TRBD2 (5 bases each). The germline V and J ends were trimmed by 9 bases and 8 bases, with 17 bases remaining between them. Germline V gene lookup returns CDR1 MNHEY and CDR2 SMNVEV (reference sequence). This CDR3 contains 13 residues. The CDR3 is CASTGAGKDEQFF. The CDR3 nucleotides are TGTGCCAGTACCGGGGCAGGGAAGGATGAGCAGTTCTTC.

The gene calls are TRBV20-1 and TRBJ2-7, with D perhaps matching TRBD1 or TRBD2 (5 bases each). The CDR3 has 13 amino acids. Trimming shortened V by 1 base and J by 10 bases, and 17 bases separated the two germline ends. CDR1 and CDR2 (germline): DFQATT, SNEGSKA (reference sequence). The CDR3 region is CSARVPLLGEQYF. CDR3 sequence (DNA): TGCAGTGCTAGAGTTCCCCTATTGGGGGAACAGTACTTC.

The genes are TRBV12-3 or TRBV12-4 and TRBJ1-3, with 9 positions matching TRBD1. The CDR3 runs 14 residues. J gave up 10 bases and V 6 bases, and 10 bases lay outside the gene matches. The chain's CDR3 is CASRHSGTGKTIYF. The DNA for the CDR3 is TGTGCCAGCAGACATTCCGGGACAGGGAAGACCATATATTTT.

The sample holds a few counts of this clonotype. J is TRBJ2-2 and V is TRBV7-3, with D hard to call. The CDR3 covers 15 residues. Germline assignment: CDR1 SGHTA and CDR2 FQGTGA. Trimming left V 4 bases short and J 4 bases short, with 13 bases between. The CDR3 reads CASSWSSDGTGELFF. The CDR3 bases are TGTGCCAGCAGCTGGAGCTCGGACGGCACCGGGGAGCTGTTTTTT.

In regard to this clonotype: A much larger clone differs by one base, so this may be a read error. The rearrangement joins TRBV4-1 to TRBJ2-1; TRBD2 is a possible D gene (6 bases). Trimming cost V 8 bases and J 10 bases, with 18 bases left between them. Germline V gene data show CDR1 as MGHRA and CDR2 as YSYEKL. The CDR3 is 13 amino acids. CDR3 bases: TGCGCCAGCGGCCTCACCCACGGAGGGGAGCAGTTCTTC. It codes for CASGLTHGGEQFF.